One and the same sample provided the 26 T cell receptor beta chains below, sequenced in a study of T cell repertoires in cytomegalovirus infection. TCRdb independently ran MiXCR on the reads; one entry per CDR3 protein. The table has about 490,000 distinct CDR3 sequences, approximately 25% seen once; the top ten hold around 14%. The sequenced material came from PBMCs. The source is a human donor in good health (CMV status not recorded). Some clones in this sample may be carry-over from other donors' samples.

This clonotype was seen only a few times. The CDR3 protein is CASSFTSGNAYEQYF. CDR3 DNA sequence: TGCGCCAGCAGCTTCACTAGCGGGAACGCCTACGAGCAGTACTTC. The chain is built from TRBV5-1 and TRBJ2-7, with 10 positions matching TRBD2. Germline V gene lookup returns CDR1 SGHRS and CDR2 YFSETQ. V was pared by 2 bases and J by 2 bases, with 4 bases of the junction left unmatched. The CDR3 has 15 residues. Using reference TRBV5-1 and TRBJ2-7 for the parts outside the CDR3, the full variable domain is KAGVTQTPRYLIKTRGQQVTLSCSPISGHRSVSWYQQTPGQGLQFLFEYFSETQRNKGNFPGRFSGRQFSNSRSEMNVSTLELGDSALYLCASSFTSGNAYEQYFGPGTRLTVT.

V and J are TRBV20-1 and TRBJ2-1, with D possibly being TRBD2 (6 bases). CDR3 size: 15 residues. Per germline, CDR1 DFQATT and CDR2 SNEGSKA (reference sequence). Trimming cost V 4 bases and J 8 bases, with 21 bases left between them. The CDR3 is CSAIKGLSLVDEQFF. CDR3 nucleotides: TGCAGTGCTATTAAGGGACTTAGTCTGGTCGATGAGCAGTTCTTC.

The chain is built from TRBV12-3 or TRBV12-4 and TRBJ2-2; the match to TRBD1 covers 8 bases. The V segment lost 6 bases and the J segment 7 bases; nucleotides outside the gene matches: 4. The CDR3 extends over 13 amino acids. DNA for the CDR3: TGTGCCAGCAGGGGACAGGTTGGCGGGGAGCTGTTTTTT. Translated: CASRGQVGGELFF.

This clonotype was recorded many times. In nucleotides, the CDR3 is TGTGCCAGCAGCTTAGCCAGGAACACCGGGGAGCTGTTTTTT. This translates into CASSLARNTGELFF. The rearrangement joins TRBV7-2 to TRBJ2-2; D remains ambiguous. Trimming left V 0 bases short and J 1 base short, with 3 bases between. The germline V gene has CDR1 SGHTA and CDR2 FQGNSA. CDR3 size: 14 residues.

CDR3 DNA: TGTGCCATCAGTGAGTCGGTGGACGGGGAAACAAATGAGCAGTTCTTC. Its translation: CAISESVDGETNEQFF. This chain uses TRBV10-3 with TRBJ2-1; a weak D match, TRBD2 (5 bases). The CDR3 is 16 amino acids. The V end was cut by 0 bases, the J end by 7 bases, with 16 bases between. Per the germline V gene, CDR1 is ENHRY and CDR2 is SYGVKD.

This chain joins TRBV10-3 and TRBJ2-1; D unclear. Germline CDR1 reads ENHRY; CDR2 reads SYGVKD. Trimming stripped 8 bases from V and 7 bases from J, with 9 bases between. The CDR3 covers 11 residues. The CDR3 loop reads CAISLGNEQFF. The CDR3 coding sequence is TGTGCCATCTCATTGGGGAATGAGCAGTTCTTC.

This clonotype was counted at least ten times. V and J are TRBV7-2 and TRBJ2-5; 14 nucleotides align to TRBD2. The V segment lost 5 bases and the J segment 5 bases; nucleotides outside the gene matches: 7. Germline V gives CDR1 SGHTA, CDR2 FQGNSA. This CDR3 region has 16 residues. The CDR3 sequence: CASSLTGTSGSETQYF. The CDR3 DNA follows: TGTGCCAGCAGCCTTACCGGGACTAGCGGGAGTGAGACCCAGTACTTC.

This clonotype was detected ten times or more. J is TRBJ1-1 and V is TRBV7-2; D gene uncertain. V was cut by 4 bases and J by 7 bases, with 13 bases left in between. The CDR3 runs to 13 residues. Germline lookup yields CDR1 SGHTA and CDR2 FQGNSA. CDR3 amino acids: CASSSLDGYEAFF. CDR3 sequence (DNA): TGTGCCAGCAGCTCACTGGACGGATATGAAGCTTTCTTT.

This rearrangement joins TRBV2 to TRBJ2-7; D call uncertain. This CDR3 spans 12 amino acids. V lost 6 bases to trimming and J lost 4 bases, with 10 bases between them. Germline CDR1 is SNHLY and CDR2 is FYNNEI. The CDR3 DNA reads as TGTGCCAGCAGCCTTCAGGATTACGAGCAGTACGTC. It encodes CASSLQDYEQYV.

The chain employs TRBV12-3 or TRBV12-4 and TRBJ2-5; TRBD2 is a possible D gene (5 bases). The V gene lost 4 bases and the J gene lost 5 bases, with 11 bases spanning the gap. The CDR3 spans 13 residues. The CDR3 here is CASSSGSRETQYF. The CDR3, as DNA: TGTGCCAGCAGTTCGGGATCACGGGAGACCCAGTACTTC.

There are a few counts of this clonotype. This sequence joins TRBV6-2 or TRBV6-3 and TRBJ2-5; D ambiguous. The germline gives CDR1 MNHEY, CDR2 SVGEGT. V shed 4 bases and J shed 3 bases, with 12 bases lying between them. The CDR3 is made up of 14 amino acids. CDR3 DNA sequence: TGTGCCAGCAGTTCACCACCCTCTGAAGAGACCCAGTACTTC. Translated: CASSSPPSEETQYF.

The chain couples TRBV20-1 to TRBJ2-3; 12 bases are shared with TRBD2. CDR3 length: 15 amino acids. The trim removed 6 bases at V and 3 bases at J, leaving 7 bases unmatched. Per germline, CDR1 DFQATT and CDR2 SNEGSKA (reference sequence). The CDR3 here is CSATRLAGETDTQYF. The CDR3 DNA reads TGCAGTGCAACCCGACTAGCGGGAGAGACAGATACGCAGTATTTT.

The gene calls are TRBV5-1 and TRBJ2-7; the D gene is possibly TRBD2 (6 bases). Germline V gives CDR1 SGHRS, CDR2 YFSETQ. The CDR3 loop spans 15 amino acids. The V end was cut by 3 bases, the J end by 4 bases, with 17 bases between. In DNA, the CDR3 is TGCGCCAGCAGCTCCCGTTTAGCGGCCTTTTACGAGCAGTACTTC. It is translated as CASSSRLAAFYEQYF. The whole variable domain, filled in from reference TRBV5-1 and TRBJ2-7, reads KAGVTQTPRYLIKTRGQQVTLSCSPISGHRSVSWYQQTPGQGLQFLFEYFSETQRNKGNFPGRFSGRQFSNSRSEMNVSTLELGDSALYLCASSSRLAAFYEQYFGPGTRLTVT.

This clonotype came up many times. The CDR3 sequence is CASRSDSLSYNEQFF. CDR3 nucleotides: TGTGCCAGCAGAAGTGACTCCCTCTCCTACAATGAGCAGTTCTTC. The V gene is TRBV7-8, the J gene TRBJ2-1; no reliable D call. V dropped 6 bases and J dropped 0 bases, with 12 bases sitting between them. The CDR3 totals 15 residues. Germline V gives CDR1 SGHVS, CDR2 FQNEAQ.

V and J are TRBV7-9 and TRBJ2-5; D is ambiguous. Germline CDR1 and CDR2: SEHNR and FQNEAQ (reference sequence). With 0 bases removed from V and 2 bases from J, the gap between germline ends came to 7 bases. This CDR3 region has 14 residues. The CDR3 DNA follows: TGTGCCAGCAGCTTAGCGGTACCTCAAGAGACCCAGTACTTC. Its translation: CASSLAVPQETQYF.

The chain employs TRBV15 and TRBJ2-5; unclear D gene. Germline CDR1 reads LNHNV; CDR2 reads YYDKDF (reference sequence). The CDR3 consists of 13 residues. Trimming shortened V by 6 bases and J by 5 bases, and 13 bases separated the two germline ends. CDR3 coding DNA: TGTGCCACCAGTCGGGTAGGAAGGGAGACCCAGTACTTC. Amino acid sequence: CATSRVGRETQYF.

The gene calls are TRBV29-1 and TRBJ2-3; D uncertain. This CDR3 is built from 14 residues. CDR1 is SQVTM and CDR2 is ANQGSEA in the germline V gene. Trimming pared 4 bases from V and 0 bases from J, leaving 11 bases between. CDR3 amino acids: CSVGRQLSTDTQYF. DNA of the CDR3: TGCAGCGTTGGGAGACAACTAAGCACAGATACGCAGTATTTT.

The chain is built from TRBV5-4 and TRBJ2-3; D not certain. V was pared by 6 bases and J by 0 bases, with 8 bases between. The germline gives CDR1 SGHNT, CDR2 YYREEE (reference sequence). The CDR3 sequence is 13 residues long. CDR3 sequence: CASTLDSTDTQYF. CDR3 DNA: TGTGCCAGCACCTTAGATAGCACAGATACGCAGTATTTT.

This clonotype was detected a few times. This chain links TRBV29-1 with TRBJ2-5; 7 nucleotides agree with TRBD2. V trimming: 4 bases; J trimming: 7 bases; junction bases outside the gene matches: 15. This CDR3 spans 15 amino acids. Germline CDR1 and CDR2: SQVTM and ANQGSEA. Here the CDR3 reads CSVVVLAGSQGTQYF. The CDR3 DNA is TGCAGCGTTGTTGTATTAGCGGGCTCCCAGGGGACCCAGTACTTC. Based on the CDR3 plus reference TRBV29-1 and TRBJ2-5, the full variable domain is SAVISQKPSRDICQRGTSLTIQCQVDSQVTMMFWYRQQPGQSLTLIATANQGSEATYESGFVIDKFPISRPNLTFSTLTVSNMSPEDSSIYLCSVVVLAGSQGTQYFGPGTRLLVL.

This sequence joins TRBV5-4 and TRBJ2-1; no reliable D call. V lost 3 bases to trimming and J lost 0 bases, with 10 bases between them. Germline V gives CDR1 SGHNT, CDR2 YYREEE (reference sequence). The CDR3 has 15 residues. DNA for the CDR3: TGTGCCAGCAGCTACCGATCGAGCTCCTACAATGAGCAGTTCTTC. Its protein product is CASSYRSSSYNEQFF.

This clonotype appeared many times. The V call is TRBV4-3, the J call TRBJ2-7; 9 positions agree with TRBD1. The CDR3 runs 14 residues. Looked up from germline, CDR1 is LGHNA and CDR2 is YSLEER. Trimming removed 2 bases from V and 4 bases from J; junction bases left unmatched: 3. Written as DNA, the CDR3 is TGCGCCAGCAGCCAACCACAGGGGGCTTACGAGCAGTACGTC. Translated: CASSQPQGAYEQYV.

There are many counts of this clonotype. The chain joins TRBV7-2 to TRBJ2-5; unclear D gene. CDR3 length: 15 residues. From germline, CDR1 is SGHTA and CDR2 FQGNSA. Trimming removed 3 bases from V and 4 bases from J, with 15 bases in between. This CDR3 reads CASSLDLGQVETQYF. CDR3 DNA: TGTGCCAGCAGCTTGGACCTCGGGCAGGTAGAGACCCAGTACTTC.

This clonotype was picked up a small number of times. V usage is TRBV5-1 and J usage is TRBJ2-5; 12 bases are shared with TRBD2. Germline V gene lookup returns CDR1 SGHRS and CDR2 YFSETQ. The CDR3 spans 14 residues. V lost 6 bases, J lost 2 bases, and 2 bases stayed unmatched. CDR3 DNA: TGCGCCAGCACTAGCGGGAGGGTTCAAGAGACCCAGTACTTC. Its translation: CASTSGRVQETQYF.

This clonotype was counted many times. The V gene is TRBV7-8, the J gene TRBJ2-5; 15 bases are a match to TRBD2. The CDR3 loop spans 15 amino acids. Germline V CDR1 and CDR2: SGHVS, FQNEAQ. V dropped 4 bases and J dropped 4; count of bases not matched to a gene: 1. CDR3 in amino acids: CASSSGLAGGETQYF. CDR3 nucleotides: TGTGCCAGCAGCTCGGGACTAGCGGGAGGAGAGACCCAGTACTTC.

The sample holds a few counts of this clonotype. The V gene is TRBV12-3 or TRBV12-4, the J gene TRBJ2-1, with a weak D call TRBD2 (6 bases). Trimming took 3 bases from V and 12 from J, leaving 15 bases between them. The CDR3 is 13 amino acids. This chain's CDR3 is CASSLPTGEGQFF. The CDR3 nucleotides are TGTGCCAGCAGTTTGCCGACGGGAGAAGGGCAGTTCTTC.

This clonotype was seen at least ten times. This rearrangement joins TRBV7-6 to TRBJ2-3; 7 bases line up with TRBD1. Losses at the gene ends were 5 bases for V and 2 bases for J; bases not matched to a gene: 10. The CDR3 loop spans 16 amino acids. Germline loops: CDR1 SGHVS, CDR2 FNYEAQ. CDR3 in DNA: TGTGCCAGCAGCCAACAGACAGGGCGGGCCACAGATACGCAGTATTTT. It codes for CASSQQTGRATDTQYF.